The rows below give T cell receptor beta chains drawn from one sample of a study of CD8 T cells in ankylosing spondylitis. Using its own MiXCR run on the 5' RACE reads, TCRdb lists one record per CDR3 protein. The data show approximately 220,000 distinct CDR3 sequences, under 30% seen once. The sample comprised blood, either unsorted or a sorted T cell fraction (not recorded which). The receptors were sampled from a male donor with ankylosing spondylitis or in good health (not recorded which). CDR3s include the opening cysteine and the closing phenylalanine or tryptophan. The D gene is left open where the match is weak. Size is omitted from some rows. Given values are once, few, many or a class for expanded clones.

D: -
size: -
J: TRBJ1-6
V: TRBV21-1
DNA: TGTGCCAGCAGCACTAATACCAGGGGGAATTCACCCCTCCACTTT
CDR3: CASSTNTRGNSPLHF

D: -
size: many
J: TRBJ1-6
V: TRBV12-3/TRBV12-4
DNA: TGTGCCACCGCGGCGGGTGAATCACCCCTCCACTTT
CDR3: CATAAGESPLHF

D: TRBD2
size: many
J: TRBJ2-1
V: TRBV9
DNA: TGTGCCAGCAGCGACGGGGGACTAGCGGGAGCCAATGAGCAGTTCTTC
CDR3: CASSDGGLAGANEQFF

D: -
size: few
J: TRBJ2-7
V: TRBV6-5
DNA: TGTGCCAGCAGTTACTCACAGGGCTCGTTTCGCGAGCAGTACTTC
CDR3: CASSYSQGSFREQYF

D: -
size: -
J: TRBJ2-1
V: TRBV11-3
DNA: TGTGCCAGCAGCTTAGGAGGGGCCCCGGGACTTCACAATGAGCAGTTCTTC
CDR3: CASSLGGAPGLHNEQFF

D: TRBD2
size: once
J: TRBJ2-1
V: TRBV4-3
DNA: TGCGCCAGCAGCTCGGGACTAGCGGGAAGTTTTGAGCAGTTCTTC
CDR3: CASSSGLAGSFEQFF

D: -
size: -
J: TRBJ2-7
V: TRBV29-1
DNA: TGCAGCGTTGATCAGGGCGGGTACGAGCAGTACTTC
CDR3: CSVDQGGYEQYF

D: -
size: -
J: TRBJ2-1
V: TRBV11-3
DNA: TGTGCCAGCACCCTCGACTGGGGAGACAATGAGCAGTTCTTC
CDR3: CASTLDWGDNEQFF

D: -
size: many
J: TRBJ2-7
V: TRBV27
DNA: TGTGCCAGCAGTCTAGGGACGGCGGCGACCTACGAGCAGTACTTC
CDR3: CASSLGTAATYEQYF

D: -
size: many
J: TRBJ2-1
V: TRBV9
DNA: TGTGCCAGCAGCGTAGGGGGGAGGCTAGACAATGAGCAGTTCTTC
CDR3: CASSVGGRLDNEQFF

D: -
size: many
J: TRBJ2-3
V: TRBV12-3/TRBV12-4
DNA: TGTGCCAGCAGTTTAGAACTAATTTCTAGCACAGATACGCAGTATTTT
CDR3: CASSLELISSTDTQYF

D: -
size: many
J: TRBJ2-5
V: TRBV12-3/TRBV12-4
DNA: TGTGCCAGCACCCCTGCCGCCCGGGGGGAGACCCAGTACTTC
CDR3: CASTPAARGETQYF

D: -
size: -
J: TRBJ1-2
V: TRBV30
DNA: TGTGCCTGGACTGACAGCTACTATGGCTACACCTTC
CDR3: CAWTDSYYGYTF

D: -
size: many
J: TRBJ2-1
V: TRBV5-1
DNA: TGCGCCAGCAGCTTGGAGGGTAGCTACAATGAGCAGTTCTTC
CDR3: CASSLEGSYNEQFF

D: TRBD1
size: many
J: TRBJ2-7
V: TRBV7-2
DNA: TGTGCCAGCAGCCGTGCGTCGGACAGGGTTACCTACGAGCAGTACTTC
CDR3: CASSRASDRVTYEQYF

D: TRBD1
size: few
J: TRBJ2-4
V: TRBV20-1
DNA: TGCAGTGCTAGGGGTACAGGGGTAGCCAAAAACATTCAGTACTTC
CDR3: CSARGTGVAKNIQYF

D: TRBD2
size: many
J: TRBJ2-3
V: TRBV20-1
DNA: TGCAGTGCTAGATCGGCTAGCGGGCTTGTAGATACGCAGTATTTT
CDR3: CSARSASGLVDTQYF

D: -
size: few
J: TRBJ2-7
V: TRBV5-1
DNA: TGCGCCAGCAGCCCCGATGGGACCCCTTCCTACGAGCAGTACTTC
CDR3: CASSPDGTPSYEQYF

D: -
size: once
J: TRBJ2-2
V: TRBV7-9
DNA: TGTGCCAGCAGCGTCACAGGGAGCACCGGGGAGCTGTTTTTT
CDR3: CASSVTGSTGELFF

D: -
size: -
J: TRBJ2-7
V: TRBV12-5
DNA: TGTGCTAGTGGTTCCACCAGGGAAGCCGAGCAGTACTTC
CDR3: CASGSTREAEQYF

D: TRBD2
size: -
J: TRBJ2-1
V: TRBV5-6
DNA: TGTGCCAGCAGCTTGTCGAACCCCCTAGCGGGAGAAAGATCCTACAATGAGCAGTTCTTC
CDR3: CASSLSNPLAGERSYNEQFF

D: TRBD1
size: few
J: TRBJ2-1
V: TRBV20-1
DNA: TGCAGTGCTCCTGACAGGGGACTGATCGGTGAGCAGTTCTTC
CDR3: CSAPDRGLIGEQFF

D: TRBD2
size: few
J: TRBJ2-3
V: TRBV20-1
DNA: TGCAGTGCTAGGAGTGGTGCGGGAGGGCGGGGAGATACGCAGTATTTT
CDR3: CSARSGAGGRGDTQYF

D: -
size: many
J: TRBJ1-6
V: TRBV6-5
DNA: TGTGCCAGCAGTTCCCCTCCGGGGGGGCTCCACTTT
CDR3: CASSSPPGGLHF

D: -
size: -
J: TRBJ1-2
V: TRBV7-2
DNA: TGTGCCAGCAGCTTAGCGCGGACATCTGGCTACACCTTC
CDR3: CASSLARTSGYTF

D: TRBD2
size: -
J: TRBJ2-3
V: TRBV10-3
DNA: TGTGCCATCAACCCGGGACTAGCGGGAGGGGCAGATACGCAGTATTTT
CDR3: CAINPGLAGGADTQYF

D: -
size: many
J: TRBJ2-2
V: TRBV7-8
DNA: TGTGCCAGCAGCCGACGGGACCGGGCGGCCGGGGAGCTGTTTTTT
CDR3: CASSRRDRAAGELFF

D: TRBD2
size: -
J: TRBJ2-1
V: TRBV20-1
DNA: TGCAGTGCTAGAGGTTCGGGGACTAGCGGCCCTCCGAGCTCCTACAATGAGCAGTTCTTC
CDR3: CSARGSGTSGPPSSYNEQFF

D: TRBD2
size: -
J: TRBJ2-7
V: TRBV20-1
DNA: TGCAGTGCTAGAACGCTAGCGGGAGAGTCCGAGCAGTACTTC
CDR3: CSARTLAGESEQYF

D: TRBD2
size: -
J: TRBJ2-5
V: TRBV29-1
DNA: TGCAGCGTCGGGGGGGGGACTAGCGGCAAAGAGACCCAGTACTTC
CDR3: CSVGGGTSGKETQYF

D: TRBD2
size: -
J: TRBJ2-7
V: TRBV5-1
DNA: TGCGCCAGCAGCTCATCTACTAGCGGGATCGACGAGCAGTACTTC
CDR3: CASSSSTSGIDEQYF

D: -
size: many
J: TRBJ2-7
V: TRBV15
DNA: TGTGCCACCAGCAGAGATGGGGGGGGCAGATCAAACTACGAGCAGTACTTC
CDR3: CATSRDGGGRSNYEQYF

D: TRBD2
size: few
J: TRBJ2-1
V: TRBV9
DNA: TGTGCCAGCAGGAGGGGACTAGCGAGCTACAATGAGCAGTTCTTC
CDR3: CASRRGLASYNEQFF

D: TRBD2
size: few
J: TRBJ2-3
V: TRBV28
DNA: TGTGCCAGCGTCAGGACTAGCGGAACTAGCACAGATACGCAGTATTTT
CDR3: CASVRTSGTSTDTQYF

D: -
size: many
J: TRBJ2-5
V: TRBV21-1
DNA: TGTGCCAGCAGCAAATGTTCGGTGACTAGCGGGAGGGAGACCCAGTACTTC
CDR3: CASSKCSVTSGRETQYF

D: TRBD1
size: many
J: TRBJ1-2
V: TRBV11-2
DNA: TGTGCCAGCAGCTTAGATGGGGACAGATCTAACTATGGCTACACCTTC
CDR3: CASSLDGDRSNYGYTF

D: -
size: many
J: TRBJ2-7
V: TRBV30
DNA: TGTGCCTGGGGGCTCCGGGGCTCATACGAGCAGTACTTC
CDR3: CAWGLRGSYEQYF

D: -
size: many
J: TRBJ1-6
V: TRBV7-8
DNA: TGTGCCAGCAGCTTAGCGCTTGGCCTAAACAATTCACCCCTCCACTTT
CDR3: CASSLALGLNNSPLHF

D: -
size: -
J: TRBJ2-2
V: TRBV10-2
DNA: TGCGCCAGCAGCTCTATGGGCACCGGGGAGCTGTTTTTT
CDR3: CASSSMGTGELFF

D: TRBD1
size: many
J: TRBJ1-3
V: TRBV20-1
DNA: TGCAGTGCTAGCCCCGGGACAGACTCTGGAAACACCATATATTTT
CDR3: CSASPGTDSGNTIYF

D: TRBD2
size: few
J: TRBJ2-1
V: TRBV20-1
DNA: TGCAGTGCTAGTAGCGGGAGTAGGAATGAGCAGTTCTTC
CDR3: CSASSGSRNEQFF

D: TRBD1
size: -
J: TRBJ2-5
V: TRBV5-5
DNA: TGTGCCAGCAGCTTGGGGGCAGGGGGCCCGGAGACCCAGTACTTC
CDR3: CASSLGAGGPETQYF

D: -
size: many
J: TRBJ2-3
V: TRBV11-1
DNA: TGTGCCAGCAGCCCCAGGGACGGTACGCAGTATTTT
CDR3: CASSPRDGTQYF

D: -
size: -
J: TRBJ1-1
V: TRBV28
DNA: TGTGCCAGCACAGTGAACACTGAAGCTTTCTTT
CDR3: CASTVNTEAFF

D: -
size: -
J: TRBJ2-7
V: TRBV20-1
DNA: TGCAGTGCTAGTCGAGGGCTATCCTACGAGCAGTACTTC
CDR3: CSASRGLSYEQYF

D: -
size: many
J: TRBJ1-5
V: TRBV11-2
DNA: TGTGCCAGCAGCGGCGGACAGTTCAATCAGCCCCAGCATTTT
CDR3: CASSGGQFNQPQHF

D: TRBD2
size: many
J: TRBJ2-7
V: TRBV3-1
DNA: TGTGCCAGCGAGCTAGCGGGAGTCTCCTACGAGCAGTACTTC
CDR3: CASELAGVSYEQYF

D: TRBD2
size: many
J: TRBJ2-1
V: TRBV29-1
DNA: TGCAGCGGAGCGGGAGTATCCCACAATGAGCAGTTCTTC
CDR3: CSGAGVSHNEQFF

D: TRBD2
size: -
J: TRBJ2-1
V: TRBV20-1
DNA: TGCAGTGCCGGGACTAGCGGGAGTCCCTACAATGAGCAGTTCTTC
CDR3: CSAGTSGSPYNEQFF

D: -
size: -
J: TRBJ2-7
V: TRBV29-1
DNA: TGCAGCGTTGAAGACCCCAGGGGCCCACCCTTTTACGAGCAGTACTTC
CDR3: CSVEDPRGPPFYEQYF

D: TRBD1
size: -
J: TRBJ2-5
V: TRBV29-1
DNA: TGCAGCGTGGCGGGACAGGGAGGAGAGACCCAGTACTTC
CDR3: CSVAGQGGETQYF